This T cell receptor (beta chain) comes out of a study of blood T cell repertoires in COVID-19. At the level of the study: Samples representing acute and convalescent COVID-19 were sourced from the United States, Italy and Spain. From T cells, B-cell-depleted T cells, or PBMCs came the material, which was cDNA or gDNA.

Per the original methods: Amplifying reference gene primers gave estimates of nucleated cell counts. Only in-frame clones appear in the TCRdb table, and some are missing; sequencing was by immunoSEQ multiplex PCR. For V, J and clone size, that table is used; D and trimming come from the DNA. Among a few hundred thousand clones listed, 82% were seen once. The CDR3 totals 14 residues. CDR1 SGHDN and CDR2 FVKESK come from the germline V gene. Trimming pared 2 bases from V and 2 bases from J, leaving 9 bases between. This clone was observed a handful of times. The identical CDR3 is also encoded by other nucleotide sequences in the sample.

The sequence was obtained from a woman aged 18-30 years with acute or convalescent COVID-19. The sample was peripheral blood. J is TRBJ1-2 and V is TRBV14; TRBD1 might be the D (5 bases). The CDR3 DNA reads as TGTGCCAGCAGCCAATACGGGGGAAACTATGGCTACACCTTC. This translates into CASSQYGGNYGYTF.